This paragraph covers one TCR beta chain sequence. This sample was taken from a study of patients and donors after allogeneic stem cell transplantation. Germline loops: CDR1 MGHDK, CDR2 SYGVNS. The V end lost 4 bases, the J end lost 0 bases, and 11 bases lay between the germline ends. The CDR3 covers 15 residues. TCRdb reanalysed the RT-PCR reads using MiXCR and keeps one entry per CDR3 protein. The sample yields 800,000 to 1,000,000 distinct CDR3 sequences, roughly 18% seen once. The clonotype originates from a human donor who was either an allogeneic HSCT recipient or a stem cell or donor lymphocyte infusion donor (not recorded which). It is not recorded whose cells these are; they may come from a transplant donor. V is TRBV25-1 and J is TRBJ2-3, with D possibly TRBD1 on 6 matching bases. The material sequenced was blood, either unsorted or a sorted T cell fraction (not recorded which). CDR3 nucleotide sequence: TGTGCCAGCAGTGCCACAGGGTTTAGCACAGATACGCAGTATTTT. It encodes CASSATGFSTDTQYF. The entire variable domain, with the rest obtained from reference TRBV25-1 and TRBJ2-3, is as follows: EADIYQTPRYLVIGTGKKITLECSQTMGHDKMYWYQQDPGMELHLIHYSYGVNSTEKGDLSSESTVSRIRTEHFPLTLESARPSHTSQYLCASSATGFSTDTQYFGPGTRLTVL.